Below, one T cell receptor (beta chain) is given with its context. The data stem from a study of shared clonotypes between healthy human individuals. Assay: immunoSEQ multiplex PCR; the TCRdb copy retains only in-frame clones and omits some. The table lists some 2.1 million clones, approximately 92% of them singletons. The V gene's germline CDR1 is MNHEY and CDR2 SMNVEV (reference sequence). The trim removed 5 bases at V and 2 bases at J, leaving 12 bases unmatched. The CDR3 spans 18 residues. Positively selected for CCR7, the CD45RO-negative cells used as naive CD8 cells excluded terminally differentiated effector memory CD45RA+ cells.

The rearrangement links TRBV27 to TRBJ2-7, with 13 positions matching TRBD2. This receptor was obtained from a man aged 18 to 29 in good health. Some clones in this sample may be carry-over from other donors' samples. The source material was naive CD8+ T cells from PBMCs. CDR3 DNA: TGTGCCAGCAGTCCCCTAGGGTTACTAGCGGGAGGGGCCTACGAGCAGTACTTC. Translation: CASSPLGLLAGGAYEQYF.